This T cell receptor (beta chain) derives from a study of blood T cell repertoires in COVID-19 (dated by TCRdb to the early 2020s). Notes on the research overall: The collaborator samples originated in the United States, Italy and Spain and spanned the acute and convalescent phases of COVID-19. A de-identified subject ID, COVID-19 status, age in years and sex were almost always included in the sample metadata. The material from the prospective study consisted of cDNA or gDNA derived from T cells, B-cell-depleted T cells, or PBMCs. The repertoires were made available in a free public database intended to serve as a resource for research on the immune response to SARS-CoV-2. Where HLA class I and class II types were available, the types were taken from metadata supplied by the sample provider, not from assay-based typing. Samples were obtained from the ongoing ImmuneRACE study (first 160 participants) and from 1,200 or so subjects provided by 6 global collaborators. Subjects who had been exposed to COVID-19, were actively infected with it, or had recovered from it provided the deeply sampled blood TCRbeta repertoires that made up the dataset.

Measured from the cysteine to the phenylalanine, the CDR3 is 12 residues long. The read is trimmed to its CDR3 DNA, 36 bases read in frame from base 1. From the germline V gene, CDR1 is SNHLY and CDR2 is FYNNEI. V drops 4 bases and J drops 8 bases, leaving 8 bases in between. Concerning this clone itself: Its antigen is currently not known. The sample holds no much larger clone one base away, and base qualities are not on file.

What the authors observed across the whole study: How much clinical and demographic metadata was included differed by source and by participant, and the metadata was provided uncurated.

TCRbeta CDR3 regions were amplified from genomic DNA using the immunoSEQ Assay, a bias-controlled multiplex PCR. From the authors' description of their analysis: The number of nucleated cells in each sample was estimated by amplification of reference gene primers within the assay. Sequence reads were collapsed and filtered to measure the absolute abundance of every unique TCRbeta CDR3 rearrangement. For each sample, productive Simpson clonality was calculated by taking the square root of Simpson's diversity index across productive rearrangements. Held by TCRdb, this immuneACCESS table contains in-frame sequences only and omits some clones. Under half of the omission traces to an unresolved V gene where checked; the cause of the rest is unknown. D and trimming were read from the DNA, whereas the V and J calls and clone size are those reported in that table. This sample has approximately 240,000 clones in its table, and roughly three quarters of those were observed once. Jointly, the top ten make up 3% to 4% of the sample.

Collaborating institutions collected whole blood in K2EDTA tubes following their own protocols. For TCRbeta analysis, collaborator samples were shipped as frozen whole blood, as isolated PBMCs, or as DNA extracted from either sample type. The chain is encoded by TRBV2 joined to TRBJ1-4; the D gene cannot be resolved reliably. The receptor's source is a woman aged 40 to 55 with active or convalescent COVID-19. Specimen: peripheral blood. The base sequence is TGTGCCAGCAGTGTGTCCCGGGAAAAACTGTTTTTT. Its protein product is CASSVSREKLFF.